This is a list of T cell receptor beta chains from one sample in a study of cytomegalovirus exposure and HLA in healthy donors. Profiled with immunoSEQ multiplex PCR; TCRdb holds only in-frame clones, not every one. The sample holds approximately 65,000 clones, around 92% seen once. The sequencing input was PBMCs. These receptor sequences come from a man aged 18 to 30 in good health and CMV-seropositive. CDR3s include the opening cysteine and the closing phenylalanine or tryptophan. Each record gives: clone size, D gene, J gene, V gene, CDR3 DNA, CDR3 protein. The D gene is left open where the match is weak. Expanded clones get a size class; other rows say once, few or many, or leave the size out.

clone size: .
D gene: .
J gene: TRBJ1-1
V gene: TRBV9
CDR3 DNA: TGTGCCAGCAGCTTCGACCTCAGGGCAGCCCACACTGAAGCTTTCTTT
CDR3 protein: CASSFDLRAAHTEAFF

clone size: .
D gene: TRBD1
J gene: TRBJ1-2
V gene: TRBV28
CDR3 DNA: TGTGCCAGCAGCCGGGACAGGGTGTCAGGATGGAGCTATGGCTACACCTTC
CDR3 protein: CASSRDRVSGWSYGYTF

clone size: .
D gene: TRBD2
J gene: TRBJ2-3
V gene: TRBV27
CDR3 DNA: TGTGCCAGCAGTCAGGGGGGACTAGCGACAGATACGCAGTATTTT
CDR3 protein: CASSQGGLATDTQYF

clone size: once
D gene: .
J gene: TRBJ1-2
V gene: TRBV11-2
CDR3 DNA: TGTGCCAGCAGCTTAGTTTCACAGGGATACCATGGAGAAAGGGATGGCTACACCTTC
CDR3 protein: CASSLVSQGYHGERDGYTF

clone size: .
D gene: .
J gene: TRBJ2-1
V gene: TRBV29-1
CDR3 DNA: TGCAGCGTTGGGGCAGCCGACTCCTACAATGAGCAGTTCTTC
CDR3 protein: CSVGAADSYNEQFF

clone size: .
D gene: TRBD1
J gene: TRBJ2-7
V gene: TRBV5-1
CDR3 DNA: TGCGCCAGCAGCTTGGAGGGACAGGCTTACCGCGAGCAGTACTTC
CDR3 protein: CASSLEGQAYREQYF

clone size: .
D gene: .
J gene: TRBJ2-1
V gene: TRBV6-6
CDR3 DNA: TGTGCCGGGCGCAGGGGTAATGAGCAGTTCTTC
CDR3 protein: CAGRRGNEQFF

clone size: .
D gene: .
J gene: TRBJ2-5
V gene: TRBV15
CDR3 DNA: TGTGCCACCAGCAGAGAAGGGGTCATCCAAGAGACCCAGTACTTC
CDR3 protein: CATSREGVIQETQYF

clone size: .
D gene: TRBD2
J gene: TRBJ2-1
V gene: TRBV7-6
CDR3 DNA: TGTGCCAGCTCGCGAGGCGGCGGGAGCCCAAATGAGCAGTTCTTC
CDR3 protein: CASSRGGGSPNEQFF

clone size: .
D gene: .
J gene: TRBJ1-5
V gene: TRBV2
CDR3 DNA: TGTGCCAGCAGTGAATACGGGGGGCAGCCCCAGCATTTT
CDR3 protein: CASSEYGGQPQHF

clone size: once
D gene: TRBD2
J gene: TRBJ2-2
V gene: TRBV19
CDR3 DNA: TGTGCCAGTAGTGCAGTTCTAGCGGGAGTCACCGGGGAGCTGTTTTTT
CDR3 protein: CASSAVLAGVTGELFF

clone size: .
D gene: TRBD1
J gene: TRBJ2-3
V gene: TRBV7-7
CDR3 DNA: TGTGCTAGCAGCGTCCAATGGGACAGGGGAAGAGATACGCAGTATTTT
CDR3 protein: CASSVQWDRGRDTQYF

clone size: .
D gene: .
J gene: TRBJ2-1
V gene: TRBV9
CDR3 DNA: TGTGCCAGCAGCGTACGGGACTCCCCTGGGAATGAGCAGTTCTTC
CDR3 protein: CASSVRDSPGNEQFF

clone size: .
D gene: .
J gene: TRBJ1-5
V gene: TRBV7-8
CDR3 DNA: TGTGCCAGCAGCCTAACGACAGGCGGGAGCGCCCAGCCCCAGCATTTT
CDR3 protein: CASSLTTGGSAQPQHF

clone size: .
D gene: .
J gene: TRBJ2-1
V gene: TRBV4-1
CDR3 DNA: TGCGCCAGCAGCCAAGATAGGAAGCGCCAGGAGCAGTTCTTC
CDR3 protein: CASSQDRKRQEQFF

clone size: .
D gene: TRBD1
J gene: TRBJ2-7
V gene: TRBV30
CDR3 DNA: TGTGCCTGGAGTAACAGGGGGTACTACGAGCAGTACTTC
CDR3 protein: CAWSNRGYYEQYF

clone size: .
D gene: .
J gene: TRBJ2-7
V gene: TRBV10-1
CDR3 DNA: TGCGCCAGCAGTGGCAAGACCGACAGCCTCCTCGAGCAGTACTTC
CDR3 protein: CASSGKTDSLLEQYF

clone size: .
D gene: TRBD1
J gene: TRBJ2-1
V gene: TRBV28
CDR3 DNA: TGTGCCAGCAGTGGACAGGTTAGTGAGCAGTTCTTC
CDR3 protein: CASSGQVSEQFF

clone size: .
D gene: TRBD1
J gene: TRBJ1-2
V gene: TRBV30
CDR3 DNA: TGTGCCTGGGGGACAGAAAACTATGGCTACACCTTC
CDR3 protein: CAWGTENYGYTF

clone size: .
D gene: TRBD1
J gene: TRBJ2-7
V gene: TRBV30
CDR3 DNA: TGTGCCTGGAGGGGACAGGGTTTCTACGAGCAGTACTTC
CDR3 protein: CAWRGQGFYEQYF

clone size: .
D gene: .
J gene: TRBJ2-5
V gene: TRBV28
CDR3 DNA: TGTGCCAGCAGTTTGCAGGGGTACCAAGAGACCCAGTACTTC
CDR3 protein: CASSLQGYQETQYF

clone size: .
D gene: TRBD1
J gene: TRBJ1-5
V gene: TRBV6-1
CDR3 DNA: TGTGCCAGCAGTGAAGTGGGGGGACAGAATCAGCCCCAGCATTTT
CDR3 protein: CASSEVGGQNQPQHF

clone size: .
D gene: .
J gene: TRBJ2-7
V gene: TRBV4-2
CDR3 DNA: TGTGCCAGCAGCCAACCCTCAGGGTCCGTCTACCACGAGCAGTACTTC
CDR3 protein: CASSQPSGSVYHEQYF

clone size: .
D gene: .
J gene: TRBJ2-3
V gene: TRBV10-2
CDR3 DNA: TGCGCCAGCAGGACGGGGGATACGCAGTATTTT
CDR3 protein: CASRTGDTQYF